The 18 T cell receptor beta chains given below trace back to one sample, sequenced in a study of cytomegalovirus exposure and HLA in healthy donors. Vbeta (60) and Jbeta (13) primers were used in the PCR. TCRdb's copy holds only in-frame clones and misses some; the assay was immunoSEQ multiplex PCR. The sample holds around 120,000 clones; around two thirds are singletons and the top ten take over 2.5%. Material for sequencing was PBMCs. These receptor sequences come from a man in his forties or fifties in good health and CMV-seropositive.

This chain links TRBV5-4 with TRBJ2-3; 11 nucleotides align to TRBD1. The V and J ends lost 3 bases and 3 bases, in that order; junction bases with no gene match: 6. Germline V gene lookup returns CDR1 SGHNT and CDR2 YYREEE (reference sequence). CDR3 length: 16 amino acids. CDR3 protein: CASSSTGTGGTDTQYF. CDR3 in DNA: TGTGCCAGCAGCTCCACCGGGACAGGGGGGACAGATACGCAGTATTTT.

The chain joins TRBV5-1 to TRBJ2-5; 10 bases match TRBD2. Germline CDR1 and CDR2: SGHRS and YFSETQ. This CDR3 is 15 amino acids long. The trim removed 7 bases at V and 4 bases at J, leaving 10 bases unmatched. The CDR3 nucleotides are TGCGCCAGCGGCCTTCTAGCGGGAGTAAGAGAGACCCAGTACTTC. Translated, it gives CASGLLAGVRETQYF.

The chain joins TRBV4-2 to TRBJ1-2; 9 nucleotides match TRBD1. Germline V lookup: CDR1 LGHNA, CDR2 YNFKEQ. The CDR3 is made up of 14 amino acids. Trimming removed 4 bases from V and 6 bases from J; junction bases left unmatched: 6. The CDR3 DNA is TGTGCCAGCAGCCCCCGGACAGGGGAGCATGGCTACACCTTC. It is translated as CASSPRTGEHGYTF.

This clone came up a few times. This sequence joins TRBV4-1 and TRBJ2-7; 12 bases fit TRBD2. The trim removed 4 bases at V and 0 bases at J, leaving 1 base unmatched. The CDR3 length is 15 residues. The V gene's germline CDR1 is MGHRA and CDR2 YSYEKL. CDR3 DNA sequence: TGCGCCAGCAGCCTGGGACTAGCGGGCTCCTACGAGCAGTACTTC. This codes for CASSLGLAGSYEQYF.

The V call is TRBV27, the J call TRBJ2-3; 10 bases agree with TRBD2. The CDR3 spans 15 residues. CDR1 and CDR2 from the germline V gene are MNHEY and SMNVEV (reference sequence). The V and J ends lost 4 bases and 11 bases, in that order; junction bases with no gene match: 12. CDR3 in amino acids: CASSSQTSGWIRQYF. CDR3 sequence (DNA): TGTGCCAGCAGTTCCCAGACTAGCGGGTGGATTAGGCAGTATTTT.

This clone was seen only a few times. The chain employs TRBV7-9 and TRBJ2-7, with TRBD2 matching over 8 bases. CDR1 is SEHNR, CDR2 FQNEAQ, per germline (reference sequence). V lost 4 bases and J lost 5; bases outside the gene matches: 10. The CDR3 length is 15 residues. The CDR3 is CASSSPGLVVDEQYF. The CDR3 DNA sequence: TGTGCCAGCAGCTCCCCGGGACTAGTCGTCGACGAGCAGTACTTC. Based on the CDR3 plus reference TRBV7-9 and TRBJ2-7, the full variable domain is DTGVSQNPRHKITKRGQNVTFRCDPISEHNRLYWYRQTLGQGPEFLTYFQNEAQLEKSRLLSDRFSAERPKGSFSTLEIQRTEQGDSAMYLCASSSPGLVVDEQYFGPGTRLTVT.

The genes are TRBV5-4 and TRBJ2-2; 8 nucleotides agree with TRBD1. V gave up 2 bases and J gave up 2 bases; unmatched junction bases: 2. This CDR3 has 15 residues. In germline, CDR1 is SGHNT, CDR2 YYREEE (reference sequence). The CDR3 sequence is CASSLGQGNTGELFF. CDR3 DNA sequence: TGTGCCAGCAGCTTAGGACAGGGTAACACCGGGGAGCTGTTTTTT.

V is TRBV5-1 and J is TRBJ2-7; D possibly corresponds to TRBD1 (5 bases). The CDR3 runs to 14 residues. V lost 1 base to trimming and J lost 3 bases, with 11 bases between them. Per the germline V gene, CDR1 is SGHRS and CDR2 is YFSETQ. This chain's CDR3 is CASSLSGLDYEQYF. The CDR3 DNA is TGCGCCAGCAGCTTGTCAGGGTTGGACTACGAGCAGTACTTC. The full variable domain, with the rest looked up from reference TRBV5-1 and TRBJ2-7, is KAGVTQTPRYLIKTRGQQVTLSCSPISGHRSVSWYQQTPGQGLQFLFEYFSETQRNKGNFPGRFSGRQFSNSRSEMNVSTLELGDSALYLCASSLSGLDYEQYFGPGTRLTVT.

The V and J genes are TRBV12-2 and TRBJ2-6; the D segment call TRBD1 is taken from the table without a DNA check. TRBV12-2 is tagged as a pseudogene. CDR3 length equals 21 residues. CDR3: CASRLLQGLPGAGSGANVLTF. DNA for the CDR3: TGTGCAAGTCGCTTATTACAGGGGTTGCCAGGGGCTGGATCTGGGGCCAACGTCCTGACTTTC.

CDR3 region: CASSQGTGGDYGYTF. The CDR3 DNA is TGTGCCAGCAGCCAAGGGACAGGCGGGGACTATGGCTACACCTTC. The chain couples TRBV7-8 to TRBJ1-2; TRBD1 aligns across 8 bases. Trimming at V came to 5 bases and at J to 3 bases, leaving 8 bases not matched to a gene. Per germline, CDR1 SGHVS and CDR2 FQNEAQ. The CDR3 loop spans 15 amino acids. The whole variable domain, remainder taken from reference TRBV7-8 and TRBJ1-2, is GAGVSQSPRYKVAKRGQDVALRCDPISGHVSLFWYQQALGQGPEFLTYFQNEAQLDKSGLPSDRFFAERPEGSVSTLKIQRTQQEDSAVYLCASSQGTGGDYGYTFGSGTRLTVV.

In this sample, this clone turned up once. The chain recombines TRBV6-1 with TRBJ2-1; 7 bases align to TRBD2. Looked up from germline, CDR1 is MNHNS and CDR2 is SASEGT. Trimming removed 8 bases from V and 3 bases from J; junction bases left unmatched: 10. This CDR3 is built from 15 residues. CDR3 coding DNA: TGTGCCAGCGGGTTCCTAGCGGAGAGCTACAATGAGCAGTTCTTC. Translated, it gives CASGFLAESYNEQFF.

The gene calls are TRBV19 and TRBJ1-2; 7 bases are shared with TRBD1. The CDR3 is 13 residues long. Per germline, CDR1 LNHDA and CDR2 SQIVND (reference sequence). The V segment lost 7 bases and the J segment 4 bases; nucleotides outside the gene matches: 6. The chain's CDR3 is CASTSDRPYGYTF. The CDR3 coding sequence is TGTGCCAGTACCTCGGACAGGCCCTATGGCTACACCTTC.

This clone was picked up a small number of times. The chain uses TRBV5-4 and TRBJ2-1, with TRBD2 as a possible D gene (5 bases). The CDR3 covers 16 residues. The V end was cut by 3 bases, the J end by 7 bases, with 20 bases between. Germline V CDR1 and CDR2: SGHNT, YYREEE (reference sequence). In DNA, the CDR3 is TGTGCCAGCAGCTCCTCCTTCGCGGGCCTAGGAAATGAGCAGTTCTTC. As protein: CASSSSFAGLGNEQFF.

The chain carries TRBV19 and TRBJ2-7; D is possibly TRBD1 (7 bases). The CDR3 loop spans 14 amino acids. Trimming left V 10 bases short and J 7 bases short, with 23 bases between. Germline V gives CDR1 LNHDA, CDR2 SQIVND (reference sequence). The DNA of the CDR3 is TGTGCCACCAACAGGGGCGGGATCGATGATGAGCAGTACTTC. As protein: CATNRGGIDDEQYF.

This clone appeared a single time. The J gene is TRBJ2-1, the V gene TRBV25-1; a possible D gene is TRBD1 (6 bases). The CDR3 is 13 residues long. Trimming took 4 bases from V and 7 from J, leaving 11 bases between them. From germline, CDR1 is MGHDK and CDR2 SYGVNS. In DNA, the CDR3 is TGTGCCAGCAGTGGATGGACAGAAAATGAGCAGTTCTTC. Translating it yields CASSGWTENEQFF.

V and J are TRBV28 and TRBJ1-1, with 9 nucleotides matching TRBD1. The CDR3 contains 15 residues. Germline CDR1 reads MDHEN; CDR2 reads SYDVKM. Trimming at V came to 7 bases and at J to 3 bases, leaving 9 bases not matched to a gene. The CDR3 DNA reads as TGTGCCAGCACCGTGACAGGGGGGTACGACACTGAAGCTTTCTTT. Translation: CASTVTGGYDTEAFF.

The rearrangement uses TRBV7-9 and TRBJ2-1; 7 positions agree with TRBD1. This CDR3 has 15 amino acids. Germline V lookup: CDR1 SEHNR, CDR2 FQNEAQ (reference sequence). Trimming at V came to 5 bases and at J to 9 bases, leaving 13 bases not matched to a gene. Here the CDR3 reads CASSGYSTGAGEQFF. The CDR3 DNA reads TGTGCCAGCAGCGGGTATTCTACAGGGGCGGGTGAGCAGTTCTTC. Looking up the rest from reference TRBV7-9 and TRBJ2-1 gives the full variable domain: DTGVSQNPRHKITKRGQNVTFRCDPISEHNRLYWYRQTLGQGPEFLTYFQNEAQLEKSRLLSDRFSAERPKGSFSTLEIQRTEQGDSAMYLCASSGYSTGAGEQFFGPGTRLTVL.

The V and J genes are TRBV9 and TRBJ1-3; perhaps TRBD1 as D (5 bases). V was shortened by 4 bases and J by 2 bases, with 13 bases between the two germline ends. The CDR3 has 15 amino acids. Germline assignment: CDR1 SGDLS and CDR2 YYNGEE. The CDR3 DNA reads TGTGCCAGCAGCAGGTCAGGACAAACTGGAAACACCATATATTTT. Translation: CASSRSGQTGNTIYF.